Below are 8 T cell receptor beta chains sequenced from a single sample in a study of shared clonotypes between healthy human individuals (dated by TCRdb to the early 2020s). Libraries were made using the immunoSEQ multiplex PCR assay. This immuneACCESS table, as held by TCRdb, lists in-frame sequences with V and J called but not all clones. Of the missing ones, under half trace to an unresolved V gene in checked studies; the others have no known cause. This sample has 1,400,000 or so clones in its table, and 98% to 99% of those were observed once. Together, the top ten hold 0.3% to 0.45% of the sample. Material for sequencing was naive CD4+ T cells sorted from blood. The cell subset or site label, read with the paper, signifies: CD45RA+ positively selected. The origin of the receptors is a man younger than 40 in good health.

The chain couples TRBV7-9 to TRBJ2-1, with a possible D match to TRBD1 (5 bases). This CDR3 region has 14 residues. Between the trimmed V and J ends, which lost 2 bases and 5 bases, there was a span of 10 bases. The germline CDR1 and CDR2 sequences are SEHNR and FQNEAQ (reference sequence). CDR3 nucleotides: TGTGCCAGCAGCTTATCTGACAGCCACAATGAGCAGTTCTTC. This codes for CASSLSDSHNEQFF.

Comment on this clone: At one of its ends the junction is not consistent with the germline gene, which may arise from a read error. Other nucleotide sequences in the sample specify the same CDR3. The chain employs TRBV18 and TRBJ2-7; D is possibly TRBD2 (5 bases). The CDR3 extends over 13 amino acids. Germline V CDR1 and CDR2: KGHSH, LQKENI. The CDR3: CASSPPSSYEQYF. CDR3 in DNA: TGTGCCAGCTCACCTCCTAGCTCCTATGAGCAGTACTTC. The complete variable domain, with remaining parts taken from reference TRBV18 and TRBJ2-7, reads NAGVMQNPRHLVRRRGQEARLRCSPMKGHSHVYWYRQLPEEGLKFMVYLQKENIIDESGMPKERFSAEFPKEGPSILRIQQVVRGDSAAYFCASSPPSSYEQYFGPGTRLTVT.

This clone was observed once. V and J are TRBV18 and TRBJ2-7, with D perhaps given as TRBD1 or TRBD2 (5 bases each). The V end lost 4 bases, the J end lost 3 bases, and 22 bases lay between the germline ends. Germline V gives CDR1 KGHSH, CDR2 LQKENI. The CDR3 sequence is 17 residues long. This chain's CDR3 is CASSQERQPPEGYEQYF. The CDR3 DNA is TGTGCCAGCTCACAAGAGAGACAGCCTCCCGAGGGCTACGAGCAGTACTTC.

The chain's CDR3 is CASSPRTWQGQSFF. The CDR3 bases are TGTGCCAGCAGCCCCCGGACCTGGCAGGGTCAATCTTTCTTT. The J gene is TRBJ1-1, the V gene TRBV2; TRBD1 might be the D (5 bases). Trimming shortened V by 6 bases and J by 12 bases, and 23 bases separated the two germline ends. The CDR3 length is 14 residues. Germline lookup yields CDR1 SNHLY and CDR2 FYNNEI.

The chain joins TRBV5-1 to TRBJ2-7; possibly TRBD1 or TRBD2 for D (5 bases each). Germline CDR1 reads SGHRS; CDR2 reads YFSETQ. The length of the CDR3 is 16 residues. V lost 0 bases, J lost 2 bases, and 15 bases lay in between. The CDR3, as DNA: TGCGCCAGCAGCTTGGAAGGTTTGGGGGAAACCTACGAGCAGTACTTC. Translated: CASSLEGLGETYEQYF.

The rearrangement joins TRBV11-2 to TRBJ2-7; D not resolved. Germline CDR1 SGHAT, CDR2 FQNNGV. The CDR3 is 14 residues long. Trimming stripped 0 bases from V and 0 bases from J, with 6 bases between. CDR3 sequence: CASSLERASYEQYF. The CDR3 nucleotides are TGTGCCAGCAGCTTAGAACGGGCCTCCTACGAGCAGTACTTC.

This chain links TRBV27 with TRBJ2-2; no firm D call. The CDR3 loop spans 14 amino acids. Germline V lookup: CDR1 MNHEY, CDR2 SMNVEV (reference sequence). The V and J ends lost 5 bases and 3 bases respectively, with 10 bases between them. CDR3 bases: TGTGCCAGCAGTCCGGACCTGTACACCGGGGAGCTGTTTTTT. Translation gives CASSPDLYTGELFF.

V is TRBV2 and J is TRBJ2-7, with TRBD2 matching 7 bases. J lost 1 base, V lost 4 bases, and 10 bases had no gene match. The CDR3 sequence is 16 residues long. The germline V gene has CDR1 SNHLY and CDR2 FYNNEI. CDR3 coding DNA: TGTGCCAGCAGTGTACGTCGCTGGGACTATTCCTACGAGCAGTACTTC. Protein sequence: CASSVRRWDYSYEQYF.